This entry lists 32 T cell receptor beta chains sequenced from one sample in a study of CD8+CD57+ T cells in acquired aplastic anemia. The use of genomic DNA as template underpinned the TCR beta VDJ and CDR3 profiling. TCRdb used MiXCR to reprocess the reads, holding one entry per CDR3 protein. The sample holds under 350,000 distinct CDR3 sequences; 50% to 65% are singletons and the top ten take roughly 1.3%. Previously, flow cytometry had revealed CD8+CD57+ cell expansion in the patients chosen for sequencing. The specimen was sorted CD4+, CD8+, or CD8+CD57+ T cells (not recorded which) from PBMCs. The receptors stem from a human donor with aplastic anemia.

V usage is TRBV7-3 and J usage is TRBJ1-1; 9 bases fit TRBD1. Germline loops: CDR1 SGHTA, CDR2 FQGTGA. The trim removed 3 bases at V and 5 bases at J, leaving 7 bases unmatched. CDR3 size: 15 residues. The CDR3 protein is CASSFGQGMVTEAFF. CDR3 nucleotides: TGTGCCAGCAGCTTCGGACAGGGGATGGTTACTGAAGCTTTCTTT.

The chain carries TRBV7-9 and TRBJ2-3; no clear D. Germline loops: CDR1 SEHNR, CDR2 FQNEAQ (reference sequence). Trimming stripped 2 bases from V and 7 bases from J, with 19 bases between. CDR3 size: 16 residues. The CDR3 protein is CASSLFKRAYENTQYF. As DNA, the CDR3 is TGTGCCAGCAGCTTATTTAAAAGGGCCTATGAAAATACGCAGTATTTT.

Regarding this clonotype: No conserved phenylalanine or tryptophan is present at the end of the CDR3, so a read error is the likely explanation. The DNA is left out, because the CDR3 cannot be placed on it with certainty; the CDR3 is given as TCRdb lists it. This chain connects TRBV24-1 to TRBJ2-2; the tabulated D call, TRBD1, remains unverified against the DNA. Ends included, the CDR3 has 15 residues. CDR1 is KGHDR and CDR2 is SFDVKD in the germline V gene. CDR3 in amino acids: CATSDSTGRTGELLS.

V is TRBV9 and J is TRBJ1-5; no clear D. V was clipped by 5 bases and J by 11 bases, with 17 bases between them. The CDR3 is made up of 13 amino acids. CDR1 is SGDLS and CDR2 is YYNGEE in the germline V gene. The CDR3 region has the DNA TGTGCCAGCAGTGGGGTTAGGCTTACGGCCCAGCATTTT. It yields the protein CASSGVRLTAQHF.

A single count supports this clonotype. This chain joins TRBV12-3 or TRBV12-4 and TRBJ2-5, with 8 bases lining up with TRBD2. J was trimmed by 4 bases and V by 5 bases; bases with no gene match: 12. The CDR3 runs to 16 residues. The CDR3 sequence is CASSPRGSGSRETQYF. The CDR3 nucleotides read TGTGCCAGCAGTCCCCGTGGGAGCGGGAGTCGAGAGACCCAGTACTTC.

V is TRBV20-1 and J is TRBJ2-3, with D possibly called TRBD1 or TRBD2 (6 bases each). The CDR3 loop spans 14 amino acids. Trimming removed 2 bases from V and 6 bases from J, with 15 bases in between. In germline, CDR1 is DFQATT, CDR2 SNEGSKA (reference sequence). The CDR3 region has the DNA TGCAGTGCTAGACCAGGGGAGGTGGTTGATACGCAGTATTTT. It is translated as CSARPGEVVDTQYF.

The chain carries TRBV6-5 and TRBJ1-1; no reliable D call. The germline gives CDR1 MNHEY, CDR2 SVGAGI. V lost 0 bases to trimming and J lost 0 bases, with 11 bases between them. The CDR3 covers 16 residues. Here the CDR3 reads CASSYSPTHMNTEAFF. The DNA for the CDR3 is TGTGCCAGCAGTTACTCGCCAACCCACATGAACACTGAAGCTTTCTTT.

A remark on this clonotype: At one end, the junction sequence differs from germline, possibly due to a read error. The chain employs TRBV10-3 and TRBJ2-5, with 8 bases lining up with TRBD2. CDR3 length equals 16 residues. Germline V gene lookup returns CDR1 ENHRY and CDR2 SYGVKD. CDR3 protein: CAIRGTSGGEQGTQYF. CDR3 nucleotide sequence: TGTGCCATCAGGGGGACCAGCGGGGGTGAACAAGGGACCCAGTACTTC.

The V call is TRBV7-8, the J call TRBJ2-7; D uncertain. The germline gives CDR1 SGHVS, CDR2 FQNEAQ. V was cut by 3 bases and J by 6 bases, with 12 bases left in between. The CDR3 consists of 13 residues. The CDR3 DNA reads TGTGCCAGCAGCTTGGTATCGGACGGCGAGCAGTACTTC. This sequence encodes CASSLVSDGEQYF. The full variable domain, completed using reference TRBV7-8 and TRBJ2-7, is GAGVSQSPRYKVAKRGQDVALRCDPISGHVSLFWYQQALGQGPEFLTYFQNEAQLDKSGLPSDRFFAERPEGSVSTLKIQRTQQEDSAVYLCASSLVSDGEQYFGPGTRLTVT.

This clonotype came up once. This chain joins TRBV5-1 and TRBJ2-7; 7 bases line up with TRBD1. Trimming cost V 4 bases and J 8 bases; bases outside gene matches: 6. CDR1 and CDR2 (germline): SGHRS, YFSETQ. The CDR3 runs 12 residues. In DNA, the CDR3 is TGCGCCAGCAGCACTACAGGGGAACAGCAGTACTTC. This gives the protein CASSTTGEQQYF.

This clonotype was found many times. V gene TRBV3-1 combines with J gene TRBJ1-2, with 10 bases identical to TRBD1. The length of the CDR3 is 16 residues. In germline, CDR1 is LGHDT, CDR2 YNNKEL (reference sequence). J was trimmed by 8 bases and V by 0 bases; bases with no gene match: 9. DNA for the CDR3: TGTGCCAGCAGCCAAGATAGGGACAGGGGCAGTGGAGGCTACACCTTC. It codes for CASSQDRDRGSGGYTF.

The chain is built from TRBV10-1 and TRBJ2-2; possible D gene TRBD2, 5 bases. Trimming shortened V by 2 bases and J by 6 bases, and 7 bases separated the two germline ends. Germline V gene data show CDR1 as WNHNN and CDR2 as SYGVQD (reference sequence). This CDR3 has 13 amino acids. DNA for the CDR3: TGCGCCAGCAGTGAGCCGGGGTCCGGGGAGCTGTTTTTT. This codes for CASSEPGSGELFF.

The table lists this clonotype with many counts. The rearrangement links TRBV11-3 to TRBJ1-5; perhaps TRBD1 as D (5 bases). Germline CDR1 reads SGHNT; CDR2 reads YENEEA. This CDR3 has 16 amino acids. Between the trimmed V and J ends, which lost 2 bases and 5 bases, there was a span of 16 bases. DNA for the CDR3: TGTGCCAGCAGCTTACCCTACGGGACCCCTTATCAGCCCCAGCATTTT. Residues: CASSLPYGTPYQPQHF.

J is TRBJ2-5 and V is TRBV11-2; 11 bases match TRBD2. The germline V gene encodes CDR1 SGHAT and CDR2 FQNNGV. The J segment lost 6 bases and the V segment lost 3 bases, leaving 6 bases of the junction unmatched. This CDR3 comprises 15 residues. CDR3 nucleotide sequence: TGTGCCAGCAGCTTGGGACTAGCGGAGGGGCAGACCCAGTACTTC. This translates into CASSLGLAEGQTQYF.

The V and J genes are TRBV7-2 and TRBJ2-1; 12 bases are shared with TRBD2. The CDR3 runs to 15 residues. J gave up 9 bases and V 5 bases, and 8 bases lay outside the gene matches. Germline CDR1 is SGHTA and CDR2 is FQGNSA. The CDR3 bases are TGTGCCAGCAGCCCTTCGACTAGCGGGAGCGCTGAGCAGTTCTTC. Its translation is CASSPSTSGSAEQFF.

This clonotype has at least ten counts. The genes are TRBV7-9 and TRBJ1-1; D gene uncertain. There are 15 residues in the CDR3. Germline CDR1 reads SEHNR; CDR2 reads FQNEAQ (reference sequence). Trimming took off 0 bases at V and 2 bases at J, with 10 bases between the two ends. CDR3 region: CASSLAAGANTEAFF. In nucleotides, the CDR3 is TGTGCCAGCAGCTTAGCGGCAGGTGCTAACACTGAAGCTTTCTTT.

This clonotype was counted only a few times. V is TRBV9 and J is TRBJ2-3; TRBD2 might be the D (6 bases). Germline assignment: CDR1 SGDLS and CDR2 YYNGEE. This CDR3 has 15 residues. V was trimmed by 2 bases and J by 0 bases, leaving 10 bases between them. The DNA of the CDR3 is TGTGCCAGCAGCGTCGACGGGACTAGCACAGATACGCAGTATTTT. Encoded protein: CASSVDGTSTDTQYF.

The rearrangement links TRBV9 to TRBJ1-1; the match to TRBD1 covers 7 bases. The CDR3 covers 14 residues. V trimming: 3 bases; J trimming: 1 base; junction bases outside the gene matches: 3. CDR1 is SGDLS, CDR2 YYNGEE, per germline. For the CDR3, the DNA is TGTGCCAGCAGCGCTCAGGGGGGGAACACTGAAGCTTTCTTT. Its protein product is CASSAQGGNTEAFF.

This clonotype was observed a handful of times. CDR3 protein: CSAKDRGAWYEQYF. The DNA for the CDR3 is TGCAGTGCTAAGGACAGGGGGGCATGGTACGAGCAGTACTTC. V is TRBV20-1 and J is TRBJ2-7, with 10 bases fitting TRBD1. Germline assignment: CDR1 DFQATT and CDR2 SNEGSKA (reference sequence). V was pared by 4 bases and J by 4 bases, with 7 bases of the junction left unmatched. The CDR3 contains 14 residues.

Turning to this clonotype: Germline is not matched at one junction end, which may reflect a read error. The J gene is TRBJ2-1, the V gene TRBV5-1; 7 nucleotides align to TRBD2. The CDR3 extends over 15 amino acids. The germline CDR1 and CDR2 sequences are SGHRS and YFSETQ. The CDR3: CASSLVQRGRDEQFF. The CDR3, as DNA: TGTGCCAGCAGCTTGGTCCAGCGGGGTAGGGATGAGCAGTTCTTC.

This chain uses TRBV20-1 with TRBJ1-6; no reliable D call. Trimming shortened V by 0 bases and J by 0 bases, and 9 bases separated the two germline ends. The germline V gene encodes CDR1 DFQATT and CDR2 SNEGSKA (reference sequence). The CDR3 extends over 16 amino acids. In DNA, the CDR3 is TGCAGTGCTAGAGAGGCACCCAGCTCCTATAATTCACCCCTCCACTTT. It yields the protein CSAREAPSSYNSPLHF.

The chain joins TRBV20-1 to TRBJ2-1, with TRBD2 identical over 9 bases. Trimming took 4 bases from V and 4 from J; bases not matched to a gene: 2. Germline-derived CDR1 and CDR2 are DFQATT and SNEGSKA (reference sequence). This CDR3 spans 13 amino acids. The CDR3 DNA follows: TGCAGTGCTACGCGGGGGGGGTACAATGAGCAGTTCTTC. Translating gives CSATRGGYNEQFF.

This sequence joins TRBV20-1 and TRBJ2-7, with D possibly TRBD2 on 6 matching bases. CDR3 length equals 13 residues. V lost 3 bases, J lost 1 base, and 10 bases lay in between. Per the germline V gene, CDR1 is DFQATT and CDR2 is SNEGSKA (reference sequence). This CDR3 reads CSASLAGSYEQYF. As DNA, the CDR3 is TGCAGTGCTAGTCTGGCGGGATCCTACGAGCAGTACTTC.

V gene TRBV7-3 combines with J gene TRBJ2-5; maybe TRBD1 (5 bases). V lost 2 bases to trimming and J lost 5 bases, with 12 bases between them. Germline V gives CDR1 SGHTA, CDR2 FQGTGA. The length of the CDR3 is 14 residues. The chain's CDR3 is CASSLAGAGETQYF. CDR3 in DNA: TGTGCCAGCAGCTTAGCTGGGGCTGGTGAGACCCAGTACTTC.

This clonotype was seen only a few times. The V and J genes are TRBV20-1 and TRBJ1-3; D gene ambiguous. In germline, CDR1 is DFQATT, CDR2 SNEGSKA (reference sequence). The V and J ends lost 0 bases and 0 bases respectively, with 9 bases between them. The CDR3 runs 15 residues. CDR3 loop: CSARDPPSSGNTIYF. CDR3 DNA sequence: TGCAGTGCTAGAGATCCCCCGAGCTCTGGAAACACCATATATTTT.

This sequence joins TRBV7-8 and TRBJ2-1; 10 bases match TRBD2. Per the germline V gene, CDR1 is SGHVS and CDR2 is FQNEAQ. Trimming took 3 bases from V and 7 from J; bases not matched to a gene: 6. This CDR3 region has 15 residues. This chain's CDR3 is CASSFWSSGSNEQFF. The CDR3 region has the DNA TGTGCCAGCAGCTTTTGGTCTAGCGGGAGTAATGAGCAGTTCTTC. Complete variable domain (other parts from reference TRBV7-8 and TRBJ2-1): GAGVSQSPRYKVAKRGQDVALRCDPISGHVSLFWYQQALGQGPEFLTYFQNEAQLDKSGLPSDRFFAERPEGSVSTLKIQRTQQEDSAVYLCASSFWSSGSNEQFFGPGTRLTVL.

This chain joins TRBV5-4 and TRBJ1-1; D perhaps matches TRBD1 (5 bases). Germline CDR1 SGHNT, CDR2 YYREEE (reference sequence). V shed 0 bases and J shed 4 bases, with 13 bases lying between them. There are 15 residues in the CDR3. For the CDR3, the DNA is TGTGCCAGCAGCTTGGGGGGGACCTTATCCACTGAAGCTTTCTTT. Amino acid sequence: CASSLGGTLSTEAFF.

This chain joins TRBV7-2 and TRBJ2-5, with D possibly being TRBD1 (6 bases). CDR3 length: 16 residues. Germline V gene data show CDR1 as SGHTA and CDR2 as FQGNSA. Trimming removed 4 bases from V and 7 bases from J, with 22 bases in between. The CDR3 loop is CASSSTVTGYEGTQYF. The CDR3 DNA sequence: TGTGCCAGCAGCTCGACCGTAACAGGGTACGAGGGGACCCAGTACTTC.

A word on this clonotype: Sequence at one end of the junction differs from germline and may be a read error. V usage is TRBV20-1 and J usage is TRBJ2-7, with 9 bases fitting TRBD1. This CDR3 is 15 amino acids long. CDR1 is DFQATT and CDR2 is SNEGSKA in the germline V gene (reference sequence). The CDR3 reads CSARDPGTGPYERYF. The CDR3 DNA sequence: TGCAGTGCTAGAGACCCGGGGACAGGGCCCTACGAGCGGTACTTC.

The gene calls are TRBV18 and TRBJ1-1; weak D call: TRBD1 (5 bases). CDR1 is KGHSH, CDR2 LQKENI, per germline. With 0 bases removed from V and 0 bases from J, the gap between germline ends came to 8 bases. CDR3 length: 15 residues. CDR3 sequence: CASSPPGTVNTEAFF. The CDR3 DNA reads as TGTGCCAGCTCACCACCCGGGACGGTGAACACTGAAGCTTTCTTT.

A note on this clonotype: The conserved phenylalanine or tryptophan normally closing the CDR3 is absent here, so this likely arose from a read error. It is unclear where the CDR3 begins or ends on the DNA, so no DNA is shown, and the CDR3 is as TCRdb lists it. The rearrangement joins TRBV7-3 to TRBJ2-7; TRBD1 is the table's D call and was not checked against the DNA. Including both end residues, the CDR3 is 8 amino acids long. From germline, CDR1 is SGHTA and CDR2 FQGTGA. The CDR3 is CASSRTPG.

The V gene is TRBV7-9, the J gene TRBJ2-5; 11 positions match TRBD2. V lost 10 bases and J lost 5; bases outside the gene matches: 3. The germline gives CDR1 SEHNR, CDR2 FQNEAQ (reference sequence). The CDR3 runs 12 residues. This CDR3 reads CATLAGAETQYF. The DNA for the CDR3 is TGTGCCACACTAGCGGGGGCGGAGACCCAGTACTTC. The full variable domain, in which reference TRBV7-9 and TRBJ2-5 provide the parts outside the CDR3, is DTGVSQNPRHKITKRGQNVTFRCDPISEHNRLYWYRQTLGQGPEFLTYFQNEAQLEKSRLLSDRFSAERPKGSFSTLEIQRTEQGDSAMYLCATLAGAETQYFGPGTRLLVL.